This TCR beta chain appears in the sequencing data of a study of T cells in Graves' hyperthyroidism and ophthalmopathy. Germline V gene lookup returns CDR1 MDHEN and CDR2 SYDVKM. Trimming removed 6 bases from V and 4 bases from J, with 13 bases in between. CDR3 length: 15 amino acids. Amplification yielded TCR beta CDR3 regions, with RNA transcripts as the source. The study used the HTBI primer set for a first-round RT-PCR of the TCR CDR3. TCRdb called the multiplex PCR reads again in MiXCR, with one record for every CDR3 protein. The sample lists 540,000 or so distinct CDR3 sequences, approximately 14% occurring once. This clonotype was seen a handful of times. A much more abundant neighbour one base away suggests this may be a read error.

The clonotype was recovered from a woman in her thirties with Graves' hyperthyroidism. Sequencing used blood. The V gene is TRBV28, the J gene TRBJ2-6; possibly TRBD1 for D (5 bases). CDR3 nucleotides: TGTGCCAGCAGCCCTAGGGGATACGGGGCCAACGTCCTGACTTTC. Translation gives CASSPRGYGANVLTF.